Sequencing of this T cell receptor (beta chain) was carried out in a study of blood T cells in healthy people across ages. The second PCR ran roughly 6 to 11 cycles with a sample-barcoded 5' primer and J-beta primers. TCRdb ran MiXCR on the 5' RACE reads and lists one entry per CDR3 protein. The sample contains around 1.1 million distinct CDR3 sequences, around two fifths of which appear only once. Total RNA extraction produced at least 5 micrograms (per sample) for the study. Germline assignment: CDR1 DFQATT and CDR2 SNEGSKA (reference sequence). CDR3 length equals 10 residues. This TCR was recovered from a man younger than 35 in good health. The V gene is TRBV20-1, the J gene TRBJ1-2; D is ambiguous. Sequenced material: blood. The chain's CDR3 is CSPFADGYTF. The CDR3 bases are TGCAGCCCCTTTGCGGACGGCTACACCTTC.